This T cell receptor (beta chain) came from a study of graft-versus-host responses after intestinal transplantation (dated by TCRdb to about 2021). For context, the study as a whole: The transplants that recipients got were multivisceral, liver-intestinal, or isolated intestinal. Every recipient was given anti-thymocyte globulin induction, followed by roughly 3 years of maintenance tacrolimus and steroids. After intestinal transplantation, graft-versus-host and host-versus-graft alloreactive T cell clones in the graft, circulation and bone marrow were tracked using bulk TCR-beta CDR3 sequencing. To identify alloreactive clones, pre-transplant mixed lymphocyte reaction products were sequenced and compared with unstimulated pre-transplant donor and recipient T cells. Of the approximately 25 intestinal transplant recipients enrolled in the cohort, one of whom was a retransplant, a few patients without pretransplant specimens were excluded. A peak of at least 4% donor T cells among recipient peripheral blood mononuclear cells was the definition used for donor T cell macrochimerism. Rather than being sequenced by the commercial service, samples from a few later patients were sequenced in-house on an Illumina MiSeq and processed with MiXCR.

Overall results and qualifications from the work: GvH clones were detected in recipient bone marrow, and some of these GvH clones were observed earlier in ileal mucosa or blood, consistent with an intestinal mucosal origin. High GvH to HvG T cell clonal ratios were observed in the allografts of patients with donor T cell macrochimerism. Conclusions were limited by the relatively low number and heterogeneity of intestinal transplant patients. Peak levels of circulating GvH clones were associated with declines in HvG clones early after transplant.

In the first month after transplant, blood samples were collected up to 4 times, and after that at least monthly when available. Points on this clone: Its antigen remains unidentified. Base qualities were left out, and no much larger clone turns up one base away.

The method was the immunoSEQ multiplex PCR assay. For most patients, high-throughput TCR-beta CDR3 sequencing of genomic DNA was performed by Adaptive Biotechnologies. The authors processed their data as follows. Adaptive's ImmunoSEQ software was the source of the TCR sequencing data for about 18 patients, while a few other patients were processed with MiXCR and VDJtools. CDR3 nucleotide sequences shared between donor and recipient were removed because the origin of such sequences could not be assigned. Alloreactive clones required at least 2-fold expansion over unstimulated cells and minimum CFSE-low frequency of 0.002% (template counts) or 0.001% (read counts). Clones were considered mappable if detected in sequenced pre-transplant spleen, lymph node, or MLR CFSE-low populations of the donor or recipient. Cumulative frequency of alloreactive clones was calculated as a percentage of all sequences weighted by copy number. TCRdb stores this immuneACCESS table with in-frame sequences only. Part of the clones is absent; in the studies checked, under half of the shortfall reflects unresolved V genes, and no reason is known for the rest. That table is the source of V, J and clone size, and D and trimming were worked out from the DNA. A total of 98,000 or so clones appear in this sample, approximately 85% of them only once. The ten largest account for 1.4% of the sample.

Here V drops 5 bases and J drops 2 bases, and the junction holds 13 bases not matched to any gene. The CDR3 spans 18 residues, from the cysteine through the phenylalanine. Only the CDR3 DNA stays, 54 bases, in frame from base 1. The germline V gene (reference sequence) sets CDR1 to SEHNR and CDR2 to FQNEAQ. This receptor chain uses TRBV7-9 and TRBJ2-5; 11 central bases correspond to TRBD2. This sample comprised PBMCs, obtained 255 days after intestinal transplant. The TCR comes from a human patient who received an intestinal transplant, so some T cells may come from the graft donor. The DNA sequence is TGTGCCAGCAGCCCTACTAGCGGGAGCCGACCGGGGCAAGAGACCCAGTACTTC. This translates into CASSPTSGSRPGQETQYF.